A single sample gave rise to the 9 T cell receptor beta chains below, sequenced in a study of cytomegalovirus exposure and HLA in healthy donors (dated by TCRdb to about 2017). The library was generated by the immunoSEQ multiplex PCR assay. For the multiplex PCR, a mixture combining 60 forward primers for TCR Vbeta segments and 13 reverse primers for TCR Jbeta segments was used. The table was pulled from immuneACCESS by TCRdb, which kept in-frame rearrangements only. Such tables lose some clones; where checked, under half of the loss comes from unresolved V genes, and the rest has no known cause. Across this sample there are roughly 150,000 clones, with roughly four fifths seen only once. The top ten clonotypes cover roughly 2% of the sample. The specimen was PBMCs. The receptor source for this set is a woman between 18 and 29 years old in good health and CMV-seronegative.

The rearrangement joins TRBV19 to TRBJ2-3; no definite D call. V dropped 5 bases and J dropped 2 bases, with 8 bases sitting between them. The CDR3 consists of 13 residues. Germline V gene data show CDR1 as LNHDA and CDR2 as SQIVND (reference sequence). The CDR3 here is CASSDGYTDTQYF. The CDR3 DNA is TGTGCCAGTAGTGACGGGTACACAGATACGCAGTATTTT. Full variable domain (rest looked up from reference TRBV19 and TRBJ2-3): DGGITQSPKYLFRKEGQNVTLSCEQNLNHDAMYWYRQDPGQGLRLIYYSQIVNDFQKGDIAEGYSVSREKKESFPLTVTSAQKNPTAFYLCASSDGYTDTQYFGPGTRLTVL.

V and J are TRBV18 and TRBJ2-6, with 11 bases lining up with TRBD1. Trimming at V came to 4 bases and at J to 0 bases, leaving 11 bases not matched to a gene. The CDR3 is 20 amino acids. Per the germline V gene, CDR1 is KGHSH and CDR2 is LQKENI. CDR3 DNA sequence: TGTGCCAGCTCACGTACCACAGGACAGGGGGCCAGCTCTGGGGCCAACGTCCTGACTTTC. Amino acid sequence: CASSRTTGQGASSGANVLTF.

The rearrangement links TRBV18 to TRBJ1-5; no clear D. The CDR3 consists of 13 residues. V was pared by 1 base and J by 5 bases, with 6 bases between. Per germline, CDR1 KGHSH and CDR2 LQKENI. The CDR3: CASSPRADQPQHF. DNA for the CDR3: TGTGCCAGCTCACCACGGGCAGATCAGCCCCAGCATTTT.

The CDR3 sequence is CASSSAAEYTDTQYF. The CDR3 nucleotides read TGTGCCAGCAGCTCCGCGGCAGAATACACAGATACGCAGTATTTT. This sequence joins TRBV6-5 and TRBJ2-3; D gene unclear. Germline values: CDR1 MNHEY, CDR2 SVGAGI. The CDR3 spans 15 residues. The germline V and J ends were trimmed by 6 bases and 2 bases, with 15 bases remaining between them.

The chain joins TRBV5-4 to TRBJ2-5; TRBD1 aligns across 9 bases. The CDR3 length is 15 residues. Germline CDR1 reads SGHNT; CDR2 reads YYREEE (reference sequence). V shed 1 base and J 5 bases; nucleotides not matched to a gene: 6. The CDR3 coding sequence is TGTGCCAGCAGCTTGTATTGGACAGGGGAGGAGACCCAGTACTTC. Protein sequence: CASSLYWTGEETQYF. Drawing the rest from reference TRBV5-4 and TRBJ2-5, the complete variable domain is ETGVTQSPTHLIKTRGQQVTLRCSSQSGHNTVSWYQQALGQGPQFIFQYYREEENGRGNFPPRFSGLQFPNYSSELNVNALELDDSALYLCASSLYWTGEETQYFGPGTRLLVL.

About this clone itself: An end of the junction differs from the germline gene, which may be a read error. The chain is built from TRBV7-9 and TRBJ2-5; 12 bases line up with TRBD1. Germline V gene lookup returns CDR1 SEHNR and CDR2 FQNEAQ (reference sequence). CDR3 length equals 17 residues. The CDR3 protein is CASSLNQQPGQGAQQYF. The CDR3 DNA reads TGTGCTAGCAGCTTAAATCAGCAACCGGGACAGGGGGCCCAGCAGTACTTC.

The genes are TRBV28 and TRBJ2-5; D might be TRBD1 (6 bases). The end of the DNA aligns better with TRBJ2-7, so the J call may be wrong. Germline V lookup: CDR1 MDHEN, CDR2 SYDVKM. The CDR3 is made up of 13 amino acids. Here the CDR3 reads CASKQGVNYEQYF. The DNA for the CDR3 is TGTGCCAGCAAACAGGGAGTCAATTACGAGCAGTACTTC.

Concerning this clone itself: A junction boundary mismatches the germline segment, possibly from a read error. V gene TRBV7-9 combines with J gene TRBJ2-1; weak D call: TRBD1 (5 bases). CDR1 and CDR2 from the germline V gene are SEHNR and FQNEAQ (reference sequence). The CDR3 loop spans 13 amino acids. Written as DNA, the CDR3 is TGTTCCAGCAGCTTAGACAGTTACAATGAGCAGTTCTTC. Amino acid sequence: CSSSLDSYNEQFF.

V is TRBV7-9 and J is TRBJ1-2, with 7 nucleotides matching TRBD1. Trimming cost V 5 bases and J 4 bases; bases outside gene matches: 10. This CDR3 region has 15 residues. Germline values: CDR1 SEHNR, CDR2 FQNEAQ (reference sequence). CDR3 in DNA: TGTGCCAGCAGCCCCACAAGGGGGACAGTCTATGGCTACACCTTC. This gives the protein CASSPTRGTVYGYTF.